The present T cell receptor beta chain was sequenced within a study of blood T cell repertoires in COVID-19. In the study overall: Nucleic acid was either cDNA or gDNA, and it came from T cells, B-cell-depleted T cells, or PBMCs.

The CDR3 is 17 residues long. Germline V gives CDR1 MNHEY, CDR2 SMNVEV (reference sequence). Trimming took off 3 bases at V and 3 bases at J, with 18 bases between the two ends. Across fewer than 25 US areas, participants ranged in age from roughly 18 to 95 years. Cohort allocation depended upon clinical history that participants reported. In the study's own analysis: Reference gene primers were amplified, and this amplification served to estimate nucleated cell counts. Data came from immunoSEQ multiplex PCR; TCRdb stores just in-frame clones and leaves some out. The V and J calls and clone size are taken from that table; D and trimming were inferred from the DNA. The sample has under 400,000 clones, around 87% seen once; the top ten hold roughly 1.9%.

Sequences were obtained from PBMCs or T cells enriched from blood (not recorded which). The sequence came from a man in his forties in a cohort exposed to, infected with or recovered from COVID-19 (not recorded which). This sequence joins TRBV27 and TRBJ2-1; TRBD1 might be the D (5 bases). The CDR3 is CASSFDRHRASYNEQFF. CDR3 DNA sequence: TGTGCCAGCAGTTTCGACAGACACCGTGCTAGCTACAATGAGCAGTTCTTC.